The next 19 T cell receptor beta chains were all read from a single sample in a study of PD-L1 blockade in urothelial cancer. Method: immunoSEQ multiplex PCR; TCRdb's copy keeps in-frame clones and lacks some. The sample carries some 49,000 clones, nearly 90% recorded once. The source was PBMCs, collected around atezolizumab (anti-PD-L1) treatment. These receptors were obtained from a man aged 60 to 69 with urothelial cancer.

This clone came up a few times. The chain joins TRBV5-8 to TRBJ2-2; 8 bases align to TRBD1. The germline gives CDR1 SGHTS, CDR2 YDEGEE. Trimming took 0 bases from V and 4 from J; bases not matched to a gene: 2. This CDR3 contains 15 residues. The CDR3 here is CASSLGQGFTGELFF. CDR3 sequence (DNA): TGTGCCAGCAGCTTGGGACAGGGGTTCACCGGGGAGCTGTTTTTT.

V gene TRBV18 combines with J gene TRBJ2-5, with 8 positions matching TRBD1. The CDR3 totals 14 residues. After removal of 5 bases from V and 4 bases from J, the junction contained 6 bases not matched to a gene. Germline assignment: CDR1 KGHSH and CDR2 LQKENI. This CDR3 reads CASSRTGWLETQYF. CDR3 DNA: TGTGCCAGCTCAAGGACAGGGTGGTTAGAGACCCAGTACTTC.

The gene calls are TRBV18 and TRBJ1-2; D gene ambiguous. The germline V and J ends were trimmed by 3 bases and 8 bases, with 19 bases remaining between them. The CDR3 runs 15 residues. CDR1 KGHSH and CDR2 LQKENI come from the germline V gene. The CDR3 sequence: CASSPPTGVAGGYTF. In DNA, the CDR3 is TGTGCCAGCTCACCGCCCACCGGGGTAGCTGGGGGCTACACCTTC.

The rearrangement uses TRBV7-2 and TRBJ2-5; tentative D call: TRBD1 (5 bases). In germline, CDR1 is SGHTA, CDR2 FQGNSA. Trimming left V 1 base short and J 5 bases short, with 8 bases between. The CDR3 sequence is 13 residues long. The CDR3 loop is CASSLGQGETQYF. As DNA, the CDR3 is TGTGCCAGCAGCTTAGGCCAGGGTGAGACCCAGTACTTC.

Only one count was recorded for this clone. This chain joins TRBV10-3 and TRBJ2-2; weak D call: TRBD2 (6 bases). V shed 4 bases and J shed 0 bases, with 9 bases lying between them. In germline, CDR1 is ENHRY, CDR2 SYGVKD. The CDR3 contains 15 residues. The CDR3 DNA follows: TGTGCCATCAGTGGACTAGGAACGAACACCGGGGAGCTGTTTTTT. Protein sequence: CAISGLGTNTGELFF.

The chain joins TRBV6-6 to TRBJ1-2; D unresolved. The CDR3 is 13 amino acids. The V gene lost 5 bases and the J gene lost 6 bases, with 13 bases spanning the gap. Per the germline V gene, CDR1 is MNHNY and CDR2 is SVGAGI (reference sequence). The CDR3 nucleotides are TGTGCCAGCAGTCTATCCGGGAGGGATGGCTACACCTTC. Its protein product is CASSLSGRDGYTF.

The genes are TRBV13 and TRBJ2-7; 7 positions agree with TRBD2. Germline CDR1 is PRHDT and CDR2 is FYEKMQ (reference sequence). With V trimmed by 4 bases and J by 4 bases, 10 bases remained unmatched. The length of the CDR3 is 15 residues. This CDR3 is CASSSRGSGAYEQYF. The CDR3 DNA sequence: TGTGCCAGCAGCTCCCGAGGGAGCGGGGCTTACGAGCAGTACTTC. Filled out from reference TRBV13 and TRBJ2-7, the complete variable domain reads AAGVIQSPRHLIKEKRETATLKCYPIPRHDTVYWYQQGPGQDPQFLISFYEKMQSDKGSIPDRFSAQQFSDYHSELNMSSLELGDSALYFCASSSRGSGAYEQYFGPGTRLTVT.

The chain has TRBV11-2 and TRBJ2-1, with 8 bases matching TRBD2. J lost 5 bases, V lost 1 base, and 7 bases had no gene match. The CDR3 runs 16 residues. Germline lookup yields CDR1 SGHAT and CDR2 FQNNGV. This CDR3 is CASSLVVAGGNNEQFF. DNA for the CDR3: TGTGCCAGCAGCTTAGTTGTGGCGGGGGGAAACAATGAGCAGTTCTTC.

The chain employs TRBV11-3 and TRBJ2-2; the D is unclear. Trimming shortened V by 1 base and J by 6 bases, and 9 bases separated the two germline ends. CDR3 length equals 14 residues. The germline V gene encodes CDR1 SGHNT and CDR2 YENEEA. Here the CDR3 reads CASSLVLYAGELFF. The CDR3 DNA reads TGTGCCAGCAGCTTAGTACTATATGCCGGGGAGCTGTTTTTT.

The chain carries TRBV7-9 and TRBJ1-3, with D possibly matching TRBD1 (6 bases). Per the germline V gene, CDR1 is SEHNR and CDR2 is FQNEAQ (reference sequence). The length of the CDR3 is 17 residues. V dropped 1 base and J dropped 4 bases, with 17 bases sitting between them. The CDR3 is CASSLGGQSLRGNTIYF. In DNA, the CDR3 is TGTGCCAGCAGCTTAGGCGGACAGTCTCTAAGGGGAAACACCATATATTTT.

In its sample, this clone was seen once. V and J are TRBV5-1 and TRBJ2-7, with 10 bases lining up with TRBD2. J lost 2 bases, V lost 4 bases, and 12 bases had no gene match. CDR3 length: 17 residues. Germline V gene lookup returns CDR1 SGHRS and CDR2 YFSETQ. This CDR3 is CASSRTSGGAAPYEQYF. In DNA, the CDR3 is TGCGCCAGCAGCCGGACGAGCGGGGGGGCCGCACCCTACGAGCAGTACTTC.

CDR3 DNA sequence: TGTGCCAGCAGCCTACAGGGGGGCACTGAAGCTTTCTTT. Its translation is CASSLQGGTEAFF. J is TRBJ1-1 and V is TRBV7-3; 8 bases fit TRBD1. This CDR3 region has 13 residues. With 5 bases clipped from V and 4 bases from J, the junction kept 3 bases outside the gene matches. In germline, CDR1 is SGHTA, CDR2 FQGTGA.

The V call is TRBV7-2, the J call TRBJ1-2; perhaps TRBD1 as D (5 bases). The CDR3 contains 14 residues. Germline CDR1 and CDR2: SGHTA and FQGNSA. Trimming cost V 7 bases and J 0 bases, with 12 bases left between them. The CDR3 is CASTDSFSNYGYTF. The CDR3 nucleotides are TGTGCCAGCACCGACAGTTTTTCTAACTATGGCTACACCTTC.

The J gene is TRBJ2-3, the V gene TRBV9; 8 bases map to TRBD1. J gave up 0 bases and V 3 bases, and 12 bases lay outside the gene matches. Germline loops: CDR1 SGDLS, CDR2 YYNGEE. This CDR3 is 18 amino acids long. The CDR3 coding sequence is TGTGCCAGCAGCGGAAGACAGGGGACAAGTTCTAGCACAGATACGCAGTATTTT. This encodes CASSGRQGTSSSTDTQYF.

The sample holds one count of this clone. J is TRBJ2-7 and V is TRBV10-1, with TRBD1 matching 7 bases. Germline lookup yields CDR1 WNHNN and CDR2 SYGVQD (reference sequence). This CDR3 is 14 amino acids long. The junction had 7 bases not matched to a gene; V was cut back by 6 bases and J by 2 bases. The CDR3 loop is CASRRQGKAYEQYF. For the CDR3, the DNA is TGCGCCAGCAGAAGACAGGGAAAGGCCTACGAGCAGTACTTC.

The CDR3 sequence: CASSQGGLRGTGEFEQYF. CDR3 nucleotide sequence: TGTGCCAGCAGCCAAGGGGGATTGAGGGGGACAGGGGAATTTGAGCAGTACTTC. This sequence joins TRBV4-2 and TRBJ2-7, with 10 bases aligning to TRBD1. The trim removed 1 base at V and 7 bases at J, leaving 16 bases unmatched. The length of the CDR3 is 18 residues. Per the germline V gene, CDR1 is LGHNA and CDR2 is YNFKEQ.

In its sample, this clone was seen once. The chain has TRBV28 and TRBJ2-5, with D possibly matching TRBD2 (6 bases). V lost 6 bases and J lost 5, with 22 bases in between. The length of the CDR3 is 16 residues. Germline CDR1 reads MDHEN; CDR2 reads SYDVKM. This chain's CDR3 is CASREAGLRNTETQYF. The CDR3 nucleotides read TGTGCCAGCAGGGAGGCGGGGCTTCGAAACACGGAGACCCAGTACTTC.

The CDR3 DNA sequence: TGTGCCAGCAGTGCCCCCACGGGGGGCACAGAGACCCAGTACTTC. Translation gives CASSAPTGGTETQYF. The V and J genes are TRBV6-5 and TRBJ2-5; TRBD2 is a possible D gene (7 bases). V lost 5 bases and J lost 4, with 17 bases in between. The CDR3 has 15 residues. Looked up from germline, CDR1 is MNHEY and CDR2 is SVGAGI.

The chain couples TRBV19 to TRBJ1-2; TRBD1 aligns across 9 bases. CDR1 and CDR2 (germline): LNHDA, SQIVND (reference sequence). The CDR3 is 16 residues long. The V gene end was trimmed by 6 bases and the J gene end by 2 bases; junction bases not matched to a gene: 10. The CDR3 sequence: CASRLSDGTGNYGYTF. Here the CDR3 DNA reads TGTGCCAGTAGGTTATCAGACGGGACAGGGAACTATGGCTACACCTTC.